This TCR beta chain was captured by sequencing in a study of cytomegalovirus exposure and HLA in healthy donors. Clones were sequenced by immunoSEQ multiplex PCR, and TCRdb holds only the in-frame ones, with some missing. The data hold 220,000 or so clones, with approximately 88% observed a single time. This CDR3 comprises 16 residues. Germline trimming cut 4 bases from V and 1 base from J; bases unmatched to any gene: 7. CDR1 SGHRS and CDR2 YFSETQ come from the germline V gene. The chain couples TRBV5-1 to TRBJ2-2; 7 positions agree with TRBD2. The receptor comes from a woman in her twenties or thirties in good health and CMV-seropositive. Sequenced material: PBMCs. This CDR3 reads CASSGGASGNTGELFF. The CDR3 DNA sequence: TGCGCCAGCAGCGGTGGGGCTAGCGGGAACACCGGGGAGCTGTTTTTT.